The next 30 T cell receptor beta chains were all read from a single sample in a study of technical replicates of blood from a handful of donors. The protocol was immunoSEQ multiplex PCR, while the TCRdb copy is restricted to in-frame clones and leaves out a portion. The sample has 55,000 to 70,000 clones, just under 90% seen once. Material: PBMCs. All receptors derive from a human donor in good health. Some clones in this sample may be carry-over from other donors' samples.

This clone has ten or more counts. The chain employs TRBV7-8 and TRBJ1-1; 9 bases map to TRBD1. V lost 4 bases to trimming and J lost 4 bases; unmatched junction nucleotides: 7. The CDR3 totals 15 residues. Germline assignment: CDR1 SGHVS and CDR2 FQNEAQ. CDR3 sequence reads: CASSSYTGGFTEAFF. The DNA of the CDR3 is TGTGCCAGCAGCTCCTACACAGGGGGCTTCACTGAAGCTTTCTTT.

The rearrangement uses TRBV30 and TRBJ2-7, with 13 positions matching TRBD2. Germline CDR1 GTSNPN, CDR2 SVGIG (reference sequence). With 3 bases clipped from V and 4 bases from J, the junction kept 6 bases outside the gene matches. CDR3 length equals 15 residues. The CDR3 bases are TGTGCCTGGAGCGATTGGACTAGCGGGAGTTACGAGCAGTACTTC. It encodes CAWSDWTSGSYEQYF.

The rearrangement links TRBV7-6 to TRBJ2-3; 13 positions match TRBD2. CDR3 length: 17 amino acids. The junction had 6 bases not matched to a gene; V was cut back by 5 bases and J by 1 base. Germline CDR1 is SGHVS and CDR2 is FNYEAQ. CDR3 DNA: TGTGCCAGCAGCCCTCACGGACTAGCGGGGGGCACAGATACGCAGTATTTT. Amino acids: CASSPHGLAGGTDTQYF.

This chain links TRBV5-1 with TRBJ2-2; 8 bases agree with TRBD2. CDR3 length equals 15 residues. Looked up from germline, CDR1 is SGHRS and CDR2 is YFSETQ. Trimming removed 6 bases from V and 4 bases from J; junction bases left unmatched: 8. CDR3 bases: TGCGCCAGCACACCGGGACTAGGCTCCACCGGGGAGCTGTTTTTT. It specifies CASTPGLGSTGELFF.

V is TRBV6-4 and J is TRBJ2-3; possible D gene TRBD2, 7 bases. The V end lost 8 bases, the J end lost 5 bases, and 20 bases lay between the germline ends. The CDR3 covers 15 residues. Germline values: CDR1 MRHNA, CDR2 SNTAGT. The CDR3 loop reads CASSTSAGAGDTQYF. CDR3 nucleotide sequence: TGTGCCAGCTCCACCTCCGCGGGGGCTGGAGATACGCAGTATTTT.

The chain joins TRBV11-3 to TRBJ2-1, with 9 bases that match TRBD2. CDR1 and CDR2 from the germline V gene are SGHNT and YENEEA. V shed 6 bases, J shed 7 bases, and the junction held 4 bases outside the gene matches. The CDR3 is 13 residues long. This chain's CDR3 is CASRAGGDNEQFF. The CDR3 region has the DNA TGTGCCAGCAGAGCGGGAGGTGATAATGAGCAGTTCTTC. The full variable domain, in which reference TRBV11-3 and TRBJ2-1 provide the parts outside the CDR3, is EAGVVQSPRYKIIEKKQPVAFWCNPISGHNTLYWYLQNLGQGPELLIRYENEEAVDDSQLPKDRFSAERLKGVDSTLKIQPAELGDSAVYLCASRAGGDNEQFFGPGTRLTVL.

The chain carries TRBV7-8 and TRBJ2-2; 10 bases map to TRBD1. Germline CDR1 SGHVS, CDR2 FQNEAQ. The CDR3 length is 14 residues. The V gene end was trimmed by 6 bases and the J gene end by 4 bases; junction bases not matched to a gene: 2. The CDR3 DNA follows: TGTGCCAGCAGTTGGACAGGGGGCACCGGGGAGCTGTTTTTT. This sequence encodes CASSWTGGTGELFF.

The rearrangement joins TRBV11-3 to TRBJ2-3, with D hard to call. This CDR3 is 11 amino acids long. The V and J ends lost 8 bases and 5 bases respectively, with 8 bases between them. CDR1 is SGHNT and CDR2 is YENEEA in the germline V gene. For the CDR3, the DNA is TGTGCCAGCTCAAGAGGAGATACGCAGTATTTT. Its protein product is CASSRGDTQYF.

V gene TRBV4-1 combines with J gene TRBJ1-2, with 7 bases matching TRBD1. There are 16 residues in the CDR3. V shed 4 bases, J shed 8 bases, and the junction held 16 bases outside the gene matches. Germline V gene lookup returns CDR1 MGHRA and CDR2 YSYEKL. CDR3 bases: TGCGCCAGCAGCCCGTTCCGGGACAGTACGAGCGGAGGCTACACCTTC. Protein: CASSPFRDSTSGGYTF.

This clone occurred many times. V is TRBV7-3 and J is TRBJ2-7, with 10 bases aligning to TRBD1. The germline gives CDR1 SGHTA, CDR2 FQGTGA. The CDR3 length is 16 residues. V dropped 5 bases and J dropped 4; count of bases not matched to a gene: 11. CDR3 bases: TGTGCCAGCAGCCCCTCAGGACAGGGGGTATTGTACGAGCAGTACTTC. Its protein product is CASSPSGQGVLYEQYF.

This rearrangement joins TRBV2 to TRBJ2-1; 9 positions match TRBD1. Trimming removed 6 bases from V and 9 bases from J; junction bases left unmatched: 6. Germline V lookup: CDR1 SNHLY, CDR2 FYNNEI. This CDR3 contains 13 residues. CDR3 sequence: CASSGQGTSEQFF. CDR3 bases: TGTGCCAGCAGCGGACAGGGGACGAGTGAGCAGTTCTTC.

The chain has TRBV29-1 and TRBJ2-1; D remains ambiguous. CDR1 and CDR2 from the germline V gene are SQVTM and ANQGSEA. There are 12 residues in the CDR3. Trimming took 6 bases from V and 6 from J, leaving 12 bases between them. CDR3 nucleotides: TGCAGCGTGAGGTTTGGTGCCAATGAGCAGTTCTTC. Protein: CSVRFGANEQFF.

V gene TRBV2 combines with J gene TRBJ1-2; 7 nucleotides agree with TRBD1. CDR1 SNHLY and CDR2 FYNNEI come from the germline V gene. V shed 5 bases and J 7 bases; nucleotides not matched to a gene: 4. This CDR3 spans 12 amino acids. The CDR3 region is CASSKGALGYTF. Written as DNA, the CDR3 is TGTGCCAGCAGTAAGGGGGCGCTTGGCTACACCTTC.

This sequence joins TRBV7-2 and TRBJ2-3; 10 positions match TRBD1. Germline lookup yields CDR1 SGHTA and CDR2 FQGNSA. The J segment lost 8 bases and the V segment lost 4 bases, leaving 3 bases of the junction unmatched. This CDR3 is built from 13 residues. The CDR3 DNA is TGTGCCAGCAGCTCGGGACAGGGGTCTACGCAGTATTTT. Encoded protein: CASSSGQGSTQYF. Together with reference TRBV7-2 and TRBJ2-3, the CDR3 gives the full variable domain: GAGVSQSPSNKVTEKGKDVELRCDPISGHTALYWYRQSLGQGLEFLIYFQGNSAPDKSGLPSDRFSAERTGGSVSTLTIQRTQQEDSAVYLCASSSGQGSTQYFGPGTRLTVL.

The chain carries TRBV30 and TRBJ1-5, with TRBD1 identical over 7 bases. Germline-derived CDR1 and CDR2 are GTSNPN and SVGIG (reference sequence). V lost 2 bases, J lost 4 bases, and 8 bases stayed unmatched. This CDR3 has 15 residues. The CDR3 nucleotides read TGTGCCTGGAGTACCTTGGGACAGCCTAATCAGCCCCAGCATTTT. It encodes CAWSTLGQPNQPQHF.

This chain links TRBV9 with TRBJ2-1; weak D call: TRBD1 (6 bases). With 5 bases removed from V and 3 bases from J, the gap between germline ends came to 15 bases. CDR3 length: 15 residues. CDR1 SGDLS and CDR2 YYNGEE come from the germline V gene. The CDR3 spells CASSRTVRGYNEQFF. The CDR3 coding sequence is TGTGCCAGCAGTCGGACAGTTAGGGGCTACAATGAGCAGTTCTTC.

This rearrangement joins TRBV7-3 to TRBJ2-3, with 9 bases matching TRBD2. The CDR3 is made up of 15 amino acids. Germline V lookup: CDR1 SGHTA, CDR2 FQGTGA. Losses at the gene ends were 3 bases for V and 5 bases for J; bases not matched to a gene: 6. CDR3 in amino acids: CASSFGGRAVDTQYF. The CDR3, as DNA: TGTGCCAGCAGCTTCGGCGGGAGGGCCGTAGATACGCAGTATTTT.

The chain joins TRBV7-9 to TRBJ2-7, with 9 bases that match TRBD2. This CDR3 spans 15 amino acids. V lost 0 bases to trimming and J lost 6 bases; unmatched junction nucleotides: 6. Germline loops: CDR1 SEHNR, CDR2 FQNEAQ (reference sequence). The CDR3 coding sequence is TGTGCCAGCAGCTTAGCCGGCGGGAGGGCCCGCGAGCAGTACTTC. Protein sequence: CASSLAGGRAREQYF.

The V and J genes are TRBV5-6 and TRBJ2-7, with D perhaps TRBD2 (5 bases). Germline V gives CDR1 SGHDT, CDR2 YYEEEE. V lost 6 bases to trimming and J lost 3 bases, with 10 bases between them. The CDR3 is 12 residues long. This CDR3 is CASTIAGYEQYF. The CDR3 nucleotides read TGTGCCAGCACTATTGCGGGCTACGAGCAGTACTTC.

The chain uses TRBV9 and TRBJ1-1; 8 nucleotides match TRBD1. This CDR3 has 14 residues. Germline-derived CDR1 and CDR2 are SGDLS and YYNGEE. J gave up 6 bases and V 4 bases, and 8 bases lay outside the gene matches. The CDR3 loop is CASSHTGGGPEAFF. The CDR3 nucleotides are TGTGCCAGCAGCCACACAGGGGGGGGCCCTGAAGCTTTCTTT.

The chain has TRBV4-2 and TRBJ2-1; maybe TRBD1 (6 bases). The length of the CDR3 is 13 residues. V was shortened by 4 bases and J by 9 bases, with 13 bases between the two germline ends. The germline gives CDR1 LGHNA, CDR2 YNFKEQ. The CDR3 DNA reads as TGTGCCAGCAGCCCTACTCAGGGGAGTGAGCAGTTCTTC. Translation: CASSPTQGSEQFF.

The chain employs TRBV13 and TRBJ2-3; 10 bases agree with TRBD2. The CDR3 runs 16 residues. V gave up 2 bases and J gave up 5 bases; unmatched junction bases: 7. From germline, CDR1 is PRHDT and CDR2 FYEKMQ (reference sequence). The CDR3 DNA is TGTGCCAGCAGCTTACGGGCTAGCGGGAGCGGAGATACGCAGTATTTT. It is translated as CASSLRASGSGDTQYF.

The chain links TRBV7-6 to TRBJ1-3; possible D gene TRBD1, 5 bases. The CDR3 contains 15 residues. V was clipped by 8 bases and J by 0 bases, with 14 bases between them. The germline CDR1 and CDR2 sequences are SGHVS and FNYEAQ. The CDR3 sequence: CASGFSGNSGNTIYF. The CDR3 DNA follows: TGTGCCAGCGGATTTTCAGGGAACTCTGGAAACACCATATATTTT.

This chain links TRBV10-3 with TRBJ2-1, with 12 bases fitting TRBD2. Unmatched junction bases numbered 15, after V lost 3 bases and J lost 9 bases. The CDR3 is made up of 18 amino acids. The V gene's germline CDR1 is ENHRY and CDR2 SYGVKD. CDR3 DNA: TGTGCCATCAGTGAAGTTTTGGCTAGCGGGAGGGCCTTAGCTGAGCAGTTCTTC. As protein: CAISEVLASGRALAEQFF.

The chain joins TRBV5-4 to TRBJ2-5; D possibly corresponds to TRBD2 (6 bases). The V gene lost 4 bases and the J gene lost 5 bases, with 21 bases spanning the gap. The CDR3 loop spans 16 amino acids. Germline V gene sequence: CDR1 SGHNT, CDR2 YYREEE (reference sequence). The CDR3 nucleotides are TGTGCCAGCAGCCAAACAAGACTAGTCTCTGGGGAGACCCAGTACTTC. Protein: CASSQTRLVSGETQYF.

This sequence joins TRBV18 and TRBJ2-7; 8 positions agree with TRBD1. The V segment lost 6 bases and the J segment 4 bases; nucleotides outside the gene matches: 5. CDR1 is KGHSH, CDR2 LQKENI, per germline. The CDR3 totals 13 residues. CDR3 sequence: CASSRDRPYEQYF. The CDR3 nucleotides read TGTGCCAGCTCCCGGGACAGGCCTTACGAGCAGTACTTC.

J is TRBJ2-3 and V is TRBV4-2; 9 positions agree with TRBD1. CDR1 and CDR2 from the germline V gene are LGHNA and YNFKEQ. J was trimmed by 4 bases and V by 1 base; bases with no gene match: 3. The CDR3 consists of 15 residues. The CDR3 loop is CASSQATGGPDTQYF. The CDR3 nucleotides are TGTGCCAGCAGCCAAGCGACAGGGGGGCCAGATACGCAGTATTTT.

In the case of this clone: Other DNA variants within this sample encode the same CDR3. This chain connects TRBV6-5 to TRBJ2-1; TRBD2 is a possible D gene (6 bases). V lost 2 bases to trimming and J lost 5 bases, with 10 bases between them. This CDR3 is built from 14 residues. CDR1 MNHEY and CDR2 SVGAGI come from the germline V gene. CDR3 DNA: TGTGCCAGCAGTTACGGGGACTCGCACAATGAGCAGTTCTTC. Residues: CASSYGDSHNEQFF.

The chain carries TRBV30 and TRBJ2-4; unclear D gene. Germline V lookup: CDR1 GTSNPN, CDR2 SVGIG (reference sequence). The V and J ends lost 2 bases and 1 base respectively, with 12 bases between them. This CDR3 contains 15 residues. In DNA, the CDR3 is TGTGCCTGGAGTCCCAAAACAGTCGCCAAAAACATTCAGTACTTC. As protein: CAWSPKTVAKNIQYF.

Here the CDR3 DNA reads TGTGCCAGCTCACCCCCGGGTAGGAGCTCTGGAAACACCATATATTTT. Its protein product is CASSPPGRSSGNTIYF. V gene TRBV18 combines with J gene TRBJ1-3; no clear D gene. The CDR3 covers 16 residues. Trimming removed 3 bases at V and 0 bases at J, with 12 bases between. Germline CDR1 is KGHSH and CDR2 is LQKENI.